This T cell receptor beta chain comes out of a study of shared clonotypes between healthy human individuals. Turning to the study itself: Donor composition was a couple of women and three men, aged 18 to 49.

Several immunoSEQ 96-well plates shared each subset's DNA, each plate a replicate. TCRdb's copy holds only in-frame clones and misses some; the assay was immunoSEQ multiplex PCR. The sample lists over a million clones, around 97% seen once, with over 1% in the top ten. The J segment lost 5 bases and the V segment lost 2 bases, leaving 6 bases of the junction unmatched. This CDR3 has 16 amino acids. From germline, CDR1 is MDHEN and CDR2 SYDVKM. The receptor was derived from a man under 40 in good health. The chain joins TRBV28 to TRBJ2-5, with TRBD1 identical over 12 bases. The sample comprised naive CD4+ T cells sorted from blood. As for subset: CD45RA+ positively selected. CDR3 amino acids: CASSLRGQGARETQYF. CDR3 in DNA: TGTGCCAGCAGTTTAAGGGGACAGGGGGCCCGGGAGACCCAGTACTTC. Full variable domain (outside the CDR3, taken from reference TRBV28 and TRBJ2-5): DVKVTQSSRYLVKRTGEKVFLECVQDMDHENMFWYRQDPGLGLRLIYFSYDVKMKEKGDIPEGYSVSREKKERFSLILESASTNQTSMYLCASSLRGQGARETQYFGPGTRLLVL.